This section outlines one TCR beta chain sequence together with its context. This clone was recorded once. The antigen it binds to is not known. The record has no base qualities; no much larger clone is one base away. This sample was included in a study of blood T cell repertoires in COVID-19 (dated by TCRdb to 2018 to 2021). Some background on the complete study: Samples from collaborators originated in the United States, Italy and Spain and spanned both the acute and convalescent phases of COVID-19. Sample metadata almost always included a de-identified subject ID, COVID-19 status, age in years and sex. Samples came from the ongoing ImmuneRACE study (first 160 participants) plus 1,254 subjects from 6 global collaborators. A freely available public database, intended as a resource for researchers studying the immune response to SARS-CoV-2, is where the repertoires were released. The prospective study material was composed of cDNA or gDNA derived from T cells, B-cell-depleted T cells, or PBMCs. Where HLA class I and class II types were available, the types were taken from metadata supplied by the sample provider, not from assay-based typing. The dataset comprised deeply sampled blood TCRbeta repertoires from subjects exposed to, actively infected with, or recovered from COVID-19.

In Seattle, one collaborating source enrolled patients while the infection was active and tracked those patients longitudinally over the course of disease. The collaborating institutions used their own protocols to collect whole blood in K2EDTA tubes. For TCRbeta analysis, collaborator samples were shipped as frozen whole blood, as isolated PBMCs, or as DNA extracted from either sample type. CDR1 MDHEN and CDR2 SYDVKM are derived from the germline V gene. V and J are trimmed by 5 bases and 1 base, and the gene matches miss 13 bases of the junction. From the cysteine up to the phenylalanine, the CDR3 has a length of 17 residues. Only the CDR3 DNA is retained, 51 bases long and in frame from the first base. The immunoSEQ Assay, a bias-controlled multiplex PCR, was used to amplify TCRbeta CDR3 regions from genomic DNA. For the original study's pipeline: The number of nucleated cells in each sample was estimated by amplification of reference gene primers within the assay. To quantify the absolute abundance of each unique TCRbeta CDR3 rearrangement, sequence reads were collapsed and filtered. For each sample, productive Simpson clonality was calculated as the square root of Simpson's diversity index across productive rearrangements. TCRdb provides this immuneACCESS table in a form limited to in-frame rearrangements. Some clones are lacking; in checked studies, under half of them reflect an unresolved V gene, and why the rest are absent is not known. That table gives V, J and clone size, and the DNA gave D and trimming. The sample records 70,000 to 95,000 clones, roughly 90% of which are singletons. Clones ranked in the top ten supply roughly 2.5% of the sample.

What the authors observed across the whole study: The amount of clinical and demographic metadata varied by source and participant and was provided uncurated.

Recombination linked TRBV28 to TRBJ2-5, with 7 bases matching TRBD2. This TCR derives from a man aged 45-60 years with COVID-19, enrolled during active disease. Sequencing was performed on peripheral blood. The DNA reads as follows: TGTGCCAGCAGTCCCCCCCTTGGGGGGGGAAGCCAAGAGACCCAGTACTTC. Its protein product is CASSPPLGGGSQETQYF.